This T cell receptor (beta chain) is from a study of cytomegalovirus exposure and HLA in healthy donors. Study outcomes and limitations: As a later analysis showed, several of the most significant clusters appeared to be linked to common viral pathogens. Per a later analysis, HLA-associated TCR beta chains showed more clonal expansion than other, equally common TCR beta chains.

Germline trimming cut 2 bases from V and 4 bases from J; bases unmatched to any gene: 2. CDR1 and CDR2 (germline): KGHSH, LQKENI. This CDR3 region has 14 residues. The PCR had 60 Vbeta and 13 Jbeta primers. Measured with immunoSEQ multiplex PCR; TCRdb has only the in-frame clones, and not every one. Altogether over 110,000 clones are present, more than 70% being singletons, with the ten largest covering roughly 1.3%. Details on this clone: The antigen remains undetermined.

Unrecorded immune exposures were likely, despite nominal health at sampling. The receptor comes from a male donor in good health and CMV-seropositive. Material for sequencing was PBMCs. The genes are TRBV18 and TRBJ1-1; 9 bases agree with TRBD1. In nucleotides, the CDR3 is TGTGCCAGCTCACCAGACAGGGGGTCCACTGAAGCTTTCTTT. Protein product: CASSPDRGSTEAFF. The whole variable domain, filled in from reference TRBV18 and TRBJ1-1, reads NAGVMQNPRHLVRRRGQEARLRCSPMKGHSHVYWYRQLPEEGLKFMVYLQKENIIDESGMPKERFSAEFPKEGPSILRIQQVVRGDSAAYFCASSPDRGSTEAFFGQGTRLTVV.